This TCR beta chain was observed in a study of vaccination and CD4 T cells after COVID-19. Treatment here: approximately nine-day PBMC culture with coronavirus spike peptide pools or control peptides (ViraFEST assay). This clonotype was picked up a small number of times. Its antigen is still unknown. The CDR3 is 14 residues long. The germline gives CDR1 SGHVS, CDR2 FQNEAQ. Trimming took 1 base from V and 7 from J; bases not matched to a gene: 3. Oncomine TCR Beta short-read sequencing was applied to DNA from cultured CD4+ T cells. TCRdb re-derived calls from the PCR reads in MiXCR, one entry per CDR3 protein. The data contain about 5,000 distinct CDR3 sequences, 46% of them seen just once; the ten biggest clones take up 29%.

V and J are TRBV7-8 and TRBJ2-4, with 8 bases that match TRBD2. The material sequenced was CD4+ T cells from blood, cultured in vitro. This clonotype was obtained from a human donor who had recovered from COVID-19. CDR3: CASSLGLAGNIQYF. In DNA form, the CDR3 reads TGTGCCAGCAGCTTAGGGCTAGCGGGCAACATTCAGTACTTC.